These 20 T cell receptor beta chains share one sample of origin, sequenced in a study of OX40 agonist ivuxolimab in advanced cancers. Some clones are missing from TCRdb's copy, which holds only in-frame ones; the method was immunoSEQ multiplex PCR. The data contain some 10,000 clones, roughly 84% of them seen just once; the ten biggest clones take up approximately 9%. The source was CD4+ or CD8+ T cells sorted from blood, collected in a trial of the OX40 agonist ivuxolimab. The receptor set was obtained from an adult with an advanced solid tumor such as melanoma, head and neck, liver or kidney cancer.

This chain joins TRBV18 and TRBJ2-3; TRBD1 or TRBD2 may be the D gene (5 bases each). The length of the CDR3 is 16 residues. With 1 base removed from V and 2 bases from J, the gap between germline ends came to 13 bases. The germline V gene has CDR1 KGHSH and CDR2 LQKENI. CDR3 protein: CASSPLQRGLTDTQYF. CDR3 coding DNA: TGTGCCAGCTCACCACTCCAGAGGGGCCTCACAGATACGCAGTATTTT.

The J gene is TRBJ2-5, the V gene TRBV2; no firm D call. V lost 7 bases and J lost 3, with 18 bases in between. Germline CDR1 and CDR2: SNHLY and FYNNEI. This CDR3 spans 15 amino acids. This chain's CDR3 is CASTRTETEKETQYF. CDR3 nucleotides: TGTGCCAGCACCCGAACGGAGACTGAAAAAGAGACCCAGTACTTC.

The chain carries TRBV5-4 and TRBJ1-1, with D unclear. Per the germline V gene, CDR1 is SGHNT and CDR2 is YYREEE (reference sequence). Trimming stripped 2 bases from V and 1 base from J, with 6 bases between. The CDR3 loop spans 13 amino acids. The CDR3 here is CASSFSGNTEAFF. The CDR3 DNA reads TGTGCCAGCAGCTTCTCGGGGAACACTGAAGCTTTCTTT.

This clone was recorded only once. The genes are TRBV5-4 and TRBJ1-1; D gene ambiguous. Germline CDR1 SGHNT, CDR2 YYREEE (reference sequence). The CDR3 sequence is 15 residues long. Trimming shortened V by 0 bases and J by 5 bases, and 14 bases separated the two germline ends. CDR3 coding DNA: TGTGCCAGCAGCTTGGCCGGCAGCCTAGGGACTGAAGCTTTCTTT. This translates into CASSLAGSLGTEAFF.

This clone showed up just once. The CDR3 loop is CASSPTGLAGGTYNEQFF. CDR3 DNA: TGTGCCAGCAGCCCAACCGGACTAGCGGGGGGAACCTACAATGAGCAGTTCTTC. V and J are TRBV5-6 and TRBJ2-1; TRBD2 matches at 14 bases. The CDR3 sequence is 18 residues long. Germline lookup yields CDR1 SGHDT and CDR2 YYEEEE. Trimming cost V 4 bases and J 2 bases; bases outside gene matches: 8.

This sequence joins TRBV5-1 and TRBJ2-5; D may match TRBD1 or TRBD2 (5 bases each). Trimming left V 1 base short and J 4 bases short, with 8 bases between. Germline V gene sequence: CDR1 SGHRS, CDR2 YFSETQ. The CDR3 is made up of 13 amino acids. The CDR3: CASSLRGVETQYF. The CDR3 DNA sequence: TGCGCCAGCAGCTTGAGGGGAGTAGAGACCCAGTACTTC.

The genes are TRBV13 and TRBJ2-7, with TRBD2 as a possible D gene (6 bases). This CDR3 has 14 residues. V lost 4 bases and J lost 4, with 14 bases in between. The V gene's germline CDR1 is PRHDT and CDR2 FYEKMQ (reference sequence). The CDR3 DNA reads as TGTGCCAGCAGCTCCCGACGTAGCGGATACGAGCAGTACTTC. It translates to CASSSRRSGYEQYF. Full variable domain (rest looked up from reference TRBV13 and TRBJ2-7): AAGVIQSPRHLIKEKRETATLKCYPIPRHDTVYWYQQGPGQDPQFLISFYEKMQSDKGSIPDRFSAQQFSDYHSELNMSSLELGDSALYFCASSSRRSGYEQYFGPGTRLTVT.

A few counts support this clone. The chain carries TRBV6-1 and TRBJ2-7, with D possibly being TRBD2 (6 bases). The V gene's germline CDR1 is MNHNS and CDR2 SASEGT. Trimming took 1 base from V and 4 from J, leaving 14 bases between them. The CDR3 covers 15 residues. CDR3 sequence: CASSEGGVKKYEQYF. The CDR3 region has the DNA TGTGCCAGCAGTGAAGGCGGGGTTAAGAAGTACGAGCAGTACTTC.

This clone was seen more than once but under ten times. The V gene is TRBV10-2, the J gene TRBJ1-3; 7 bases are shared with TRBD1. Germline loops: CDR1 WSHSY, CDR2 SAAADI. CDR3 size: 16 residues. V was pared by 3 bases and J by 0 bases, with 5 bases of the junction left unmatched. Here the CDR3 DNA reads TGCGCCAGCAGTGACCCGGACAGGAACTCTGGAAACACCATATATTTT. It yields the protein CASSDPDRNSGNTIYF.

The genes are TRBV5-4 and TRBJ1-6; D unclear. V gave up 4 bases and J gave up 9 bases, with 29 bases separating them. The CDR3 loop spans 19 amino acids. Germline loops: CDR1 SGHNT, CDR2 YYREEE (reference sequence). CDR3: CASSPGAASNSGVTSPLHF. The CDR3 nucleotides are TGTGCCAGCAGCCCGGGTGCAGCGTCTAACTCAGGAGTAACTTCACCCCTCCACTTT.

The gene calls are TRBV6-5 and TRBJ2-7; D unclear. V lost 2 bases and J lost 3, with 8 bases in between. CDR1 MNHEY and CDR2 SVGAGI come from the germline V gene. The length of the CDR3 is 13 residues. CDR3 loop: CASSYTDSYEQYF. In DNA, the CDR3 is TGTGCCAGCAGTTACACGGATAGCTACGAGCAGTACTTC.

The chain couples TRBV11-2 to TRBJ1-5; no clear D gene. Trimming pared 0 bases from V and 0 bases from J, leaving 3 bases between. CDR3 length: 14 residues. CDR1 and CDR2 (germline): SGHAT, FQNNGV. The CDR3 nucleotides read TGTGCCAGCAGCTTAGATCTTAGCAATCAGCCCCAGCATTTT. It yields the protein CASSLDLSNQPQHF.

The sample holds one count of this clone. The CDR3 loop reads CSVEEEYGGHSYNEQFF. CDR3 in DNA: TGCAGCGTTGAAGAGGAGTATGGCGGGCACTCCTACAATGAGCAGTTCTTC. This rearrangement joins TRBV29-1 to TRBJ2-1; TRBD2 is a possible D gene (5 bases). Germline V gene sequence: CDR1 SQVTM, CDR2 ANQGSEA. The CDR3 sequence is 17 residues long. V was cut by 0 bases and J by 0 bases, with 15 bases left in between.

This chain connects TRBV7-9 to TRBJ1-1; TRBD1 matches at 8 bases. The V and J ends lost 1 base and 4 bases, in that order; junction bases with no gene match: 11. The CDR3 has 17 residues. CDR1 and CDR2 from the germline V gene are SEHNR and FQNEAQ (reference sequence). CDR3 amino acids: CASSLEGWDRSGTEAFF. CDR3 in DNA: TGTGCCAGCAGCTTAGAGGGGTGGGACAGGAGTGGCACTGAAGCTTTCTTT.

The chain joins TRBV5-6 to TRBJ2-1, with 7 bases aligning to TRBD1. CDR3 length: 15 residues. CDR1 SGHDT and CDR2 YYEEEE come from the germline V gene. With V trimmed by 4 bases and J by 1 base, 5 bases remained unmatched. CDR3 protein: CASSPGQASYNEQFF. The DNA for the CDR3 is TGTGCCAGCAGCCCCGGACAGGCTTCCTACAATGAGCAGTTCTTC.

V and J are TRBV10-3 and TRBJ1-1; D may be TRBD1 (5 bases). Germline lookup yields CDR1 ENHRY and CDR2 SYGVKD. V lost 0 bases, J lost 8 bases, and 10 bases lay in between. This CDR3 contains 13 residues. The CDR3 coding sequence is TGTGCCATCAGTGAGTCGGGGGACGTCGAAGCTTTCTTT. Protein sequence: CAISESGDVEAFF.

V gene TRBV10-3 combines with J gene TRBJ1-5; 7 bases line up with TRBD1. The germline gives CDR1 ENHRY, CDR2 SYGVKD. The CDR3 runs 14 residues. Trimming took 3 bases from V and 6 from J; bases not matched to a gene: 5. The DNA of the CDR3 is TGTGCCATCAGTGATACAGGGGTCGGTCAGCCCCAGCATTTT. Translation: CAISDTGVGQPQHF.

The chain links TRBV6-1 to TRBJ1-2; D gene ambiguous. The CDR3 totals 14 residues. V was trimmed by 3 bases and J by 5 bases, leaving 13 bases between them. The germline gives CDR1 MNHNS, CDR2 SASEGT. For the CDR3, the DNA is TGTGCCAGCAGTGACAGAGTATCGTCGTATGGCTACACCTTC. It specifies CASSDRVSSYGYTF.

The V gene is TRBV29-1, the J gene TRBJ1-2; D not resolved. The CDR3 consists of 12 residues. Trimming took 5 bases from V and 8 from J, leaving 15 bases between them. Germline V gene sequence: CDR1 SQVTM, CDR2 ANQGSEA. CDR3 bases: TGCAGCGTTATGATCCAGGCGGGGGGCTACACCTTC. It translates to CSVMIQAGGYTF.

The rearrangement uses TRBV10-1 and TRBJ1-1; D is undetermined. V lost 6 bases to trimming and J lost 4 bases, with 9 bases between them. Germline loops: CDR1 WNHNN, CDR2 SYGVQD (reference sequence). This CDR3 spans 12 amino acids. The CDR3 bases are TGCGCCAGCAGCCATGGAGGCACTGAAGCTTTCTTT. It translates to CASSHGGTEAFF.